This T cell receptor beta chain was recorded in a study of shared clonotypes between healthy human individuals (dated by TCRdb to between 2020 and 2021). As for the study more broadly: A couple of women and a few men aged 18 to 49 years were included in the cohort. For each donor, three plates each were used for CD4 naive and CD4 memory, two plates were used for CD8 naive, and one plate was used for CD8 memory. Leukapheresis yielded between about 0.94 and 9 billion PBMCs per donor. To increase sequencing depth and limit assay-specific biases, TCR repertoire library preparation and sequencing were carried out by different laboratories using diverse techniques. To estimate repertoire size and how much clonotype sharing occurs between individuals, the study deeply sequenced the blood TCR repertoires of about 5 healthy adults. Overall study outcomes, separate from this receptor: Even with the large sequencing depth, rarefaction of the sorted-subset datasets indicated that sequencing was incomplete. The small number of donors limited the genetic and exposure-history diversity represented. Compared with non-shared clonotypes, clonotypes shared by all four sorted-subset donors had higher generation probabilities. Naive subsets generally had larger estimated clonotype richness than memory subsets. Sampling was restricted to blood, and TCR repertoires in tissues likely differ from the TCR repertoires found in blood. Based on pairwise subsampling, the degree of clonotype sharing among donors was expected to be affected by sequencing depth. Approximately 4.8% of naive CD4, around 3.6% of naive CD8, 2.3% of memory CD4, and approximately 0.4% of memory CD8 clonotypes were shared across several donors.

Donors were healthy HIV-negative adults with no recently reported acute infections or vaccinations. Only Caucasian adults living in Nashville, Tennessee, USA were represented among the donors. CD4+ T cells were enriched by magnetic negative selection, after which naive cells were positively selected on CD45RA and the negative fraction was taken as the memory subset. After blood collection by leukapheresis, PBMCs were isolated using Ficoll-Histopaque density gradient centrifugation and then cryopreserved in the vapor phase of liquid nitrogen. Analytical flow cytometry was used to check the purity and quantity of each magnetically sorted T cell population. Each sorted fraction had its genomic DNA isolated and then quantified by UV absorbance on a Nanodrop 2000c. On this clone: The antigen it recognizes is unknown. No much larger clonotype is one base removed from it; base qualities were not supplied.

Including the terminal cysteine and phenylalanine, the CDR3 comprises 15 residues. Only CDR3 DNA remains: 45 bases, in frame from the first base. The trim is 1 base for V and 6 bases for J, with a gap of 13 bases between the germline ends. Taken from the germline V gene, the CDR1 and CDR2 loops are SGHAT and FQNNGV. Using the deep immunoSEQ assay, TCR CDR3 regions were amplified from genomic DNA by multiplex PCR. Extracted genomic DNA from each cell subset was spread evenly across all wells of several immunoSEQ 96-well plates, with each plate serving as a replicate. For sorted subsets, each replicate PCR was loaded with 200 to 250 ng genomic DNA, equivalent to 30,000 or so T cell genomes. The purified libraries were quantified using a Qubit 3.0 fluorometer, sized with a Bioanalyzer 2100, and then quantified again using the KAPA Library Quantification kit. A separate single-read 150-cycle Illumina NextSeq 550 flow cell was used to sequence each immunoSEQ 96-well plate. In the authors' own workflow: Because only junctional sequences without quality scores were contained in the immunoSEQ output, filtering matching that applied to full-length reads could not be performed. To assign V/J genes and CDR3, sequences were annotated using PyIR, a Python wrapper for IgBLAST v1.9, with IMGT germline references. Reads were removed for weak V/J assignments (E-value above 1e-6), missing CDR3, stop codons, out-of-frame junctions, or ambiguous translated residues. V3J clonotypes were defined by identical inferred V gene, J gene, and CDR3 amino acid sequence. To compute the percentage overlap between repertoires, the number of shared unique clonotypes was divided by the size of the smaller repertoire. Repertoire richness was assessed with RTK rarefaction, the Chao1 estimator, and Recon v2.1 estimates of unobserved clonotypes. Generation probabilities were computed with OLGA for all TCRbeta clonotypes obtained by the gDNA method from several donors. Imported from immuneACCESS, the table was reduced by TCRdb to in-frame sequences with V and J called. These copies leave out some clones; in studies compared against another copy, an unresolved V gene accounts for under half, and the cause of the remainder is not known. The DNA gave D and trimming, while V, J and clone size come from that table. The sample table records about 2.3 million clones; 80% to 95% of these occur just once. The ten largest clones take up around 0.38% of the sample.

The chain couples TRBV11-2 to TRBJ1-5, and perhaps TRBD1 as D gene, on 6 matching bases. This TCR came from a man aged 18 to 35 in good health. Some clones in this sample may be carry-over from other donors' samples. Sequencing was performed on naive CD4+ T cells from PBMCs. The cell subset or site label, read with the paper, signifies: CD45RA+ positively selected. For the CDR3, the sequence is CASSLVARGAQPQHF. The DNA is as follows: TGTGCCAGCAGCTTAGTCGCTAGGGGGGCTCAGCCCCAGCATTTT.